This T cell receptor beta chain originates from a study of T cell responses to AZD1222 COVID-19 vaccine. Study-level points and caveats: Nearly half of the spike-specific TCRs reportedly recognize variant regions that carry no mutations.

The CDR3 loop spans 15 amino acids. The V gene lost 0 bases and the J gene lost 2 bases, with 8 bases spanning the gap. The V gene's germline CDR1 is LGHDT and CDR2 YNNKEL (reference sequence). Using immunoSEQ multiplex PCR, the repertoire was profiled, and TCRdb retains in-frame clones only, with some absent. The sample shows roughly 140,000 clones, roughly 91% of them seen only once. As regards this clone: The target antigen is unknown.

This clonotype originated in an adult in good health. The sample consisted of peripheral blood, taken on day 0 of AZD1222 vaccination. J is TRBJ1-5 and V is TRBV3-1 (or the pseudogene TRBV3-2); no clear D gene. CDR3 bases: TGTGCCAGCAGCCAAGATCGGAGGGGCAATCAGCCCCAGCATTTT. This encodes CASSQDRRGNQPQHF.